The clone carrying this TCR beta chain was observed a handful of times. Its antigen is undetermined. This specimen comes from a study of vaccination effects on CD4 cells after COVID-19. Study as a whole: Post-vaccine specimens were collected at a median of 72 days following the second dose. Regarding the study as a whole: Vaccine- and infection-induced clones showed marked clonal contraction late following vaccination. Relatively few convalescent patients took part in the study, which had no early post-infection timepoints.

CD4+ T cells specific for antigen were expanded with viral peptide pools by the ViraFEST assay before sequencing. The authors isolated CD4+ T cells after around 9 days of culture. Participants were vaccinated with two doses of either the BNT162b2 or mRNA-1273 vaccine. Replacing half the medium with IL-2 medium was done on days 3 and 7. The CDR3 contains 15 residues. Germline-derived CDR1 and CDR2 are SGHTA and FQGTGA. V was shortened by 5 bases and J by 2 bases, with 10 bases between the two germline ends. Here immunoSEQ multiplex PCR was the method, and the copy in TCRdb shows in-frame clones only, minus some. The sample has under 40,000 clones, approximately 84% seen once.

V gene TRBV7-3 combines with J gene TRBJ2-6; perhaps TRBD2 as D (7 bases). Sequencing was performed on CD4+ T cells from PBMCs cultured with HCoV-NL63 spike peptides, taken after COVID-19 vaccination. This TCR came from a human donor who received a COVID-19 vaccine. Some clones in this sample may be carry-over from other donors' samples. Here the CDR3 reads CASSEGGPGANVLTF. The CDR3 DNA sequence: TGTGCCAGCAGCGAGGGGGGGCCTGGGGCCAACGTCCTGACTTTC.